A selection of T cell receptor beta chains follows, all from one sample in a study of beta chain features in type 1 diabetes. The table came from immunoSEQ multiplex PCR; TCRdb's copy has only in-frame clones and leaves some out. The data show about 240,000 clones, over 11% seen once. Sequencing input: naive CD4+ T cells from blood. The receptor source for this set is a man aged 25 to 40 with type 1 diabetes. Both conserved end residues are trimmed from each CDR3.

CDR3 protein,J gene,V gene
ASSFGRTGNQETQY,TRBJ2-5,TRBV5-1
ASIVNTEAF,TRBJ1-1,TRBV6-5
ASSIGIQETQY,TRBJ2-5,TRBV19
ASSPVQGTNEKLF,TRBJ1-4,TRBV4-1
ASSQGRNGERNYGYT,TRBJ1-2,TRBV14
AITHGLASYNEQF,TRBJ2-1,TRBV10-3
ASSRGTQETQY,TRBJ2-5,TRBV18
ASSPPGRTGELF,TRBJ2-2,TRBV18
ASSPTQVSEAF,TRBJ1-1,TRBV18
ATSREVVRNTEAF,TRBJ1-1,TRBV15
ASSLVQVGEQY,TRBJ2-7,TRBV5-4
ASSLEGQGRKTQY,TRBJ2-5,TRBV7-9
ASSLEGGGFGEKLF,TRBJ1-4,TRBV11-2
AWSVQTGPYGYT,TRBJ1-2,TRBV30
ASSGSGGSNQPQH,TRBJ1-5,TRBV9
ASSQDRVVYEQY,TRBJ2-7,TRBV4-1
ASSYDYLAYEQY,TRBJ2-7,TRBV6-5
SVARGTGQYEQY,TRBJ2-7,TRBV29-1
ASSPLPSSDEQF,TRBJ2-1,TRBV11-2
ASSPVTGNQPQH,TRBJ1-5,TRBV7-9
ASSDPAESTDTQY,TRBJ2-3,TRBV25-1
ASSPGTSGTADTQY,TRBJ2-3,TRBV18
ASSFLSGREGETQY,TRBJ2-5,TRBV5-4
ASSQDSNTGELF,TRBJ2-2,TRBV4-2
ASSNNRGHEQY,TRBJ2-7,TRBV19
ASSLQAGGGGYYEQY,TRBJ2-7,TRBV27
ASTVEQGTSYEQY,TRBJ2-7,TRBV11-2
ASMGQGHNQPQH,TRBJ1-5,TRBV25-1
ASSLVGRVEEAF,TRBJ1-1,TRBV5-1
AWSVGGDGKNIQY,TRBJ2-4,TRBV30
ASSQDAGGKTQY,TRBJ2-5,TRBV14
ASSLQGPNTGELF,TRBJ2-2,TRBV7-9
ASSWDSSNYGYT,TRBJ1-2,TRBV5-1
AWSVYDGYT,TRBJ1-2,TRBV30
ASSMDPSRGTEAF,TRBJ1-1,TRBV19
SVTQGTITNYGYT,TRBJ1-2,TRBV29-1
ASGLVPDGLAGGIEQF,TRBJ2-1,TRBV12-5
ASSLEVLTGWDTQY,TRBJ2-3,TRBV11-2
AISGSGGEGTEAF,TRBJ1-1,TRBV10-3
ARKGGRGTGELF,TRBJ2-2,TRBV30
ASSNSLPGQGADTEAF,TRBJ1-1,TRBV19
ASRSPGQRGSPLH,TRBJ1-6,TRBV11-2
ASSPAGQGYEQY,TRBJ2-7,TRBV5-1
AWSGDRDSGNTIY,TRBJ1-3,TRBV30
ASSSTGAYEQY,TRBJ2-7,TRBV7-8
ASGLPPTSYGYT,TRBJ1-2,TRBV12-5
SVEQTGPRYEQY,TRBJ2-7,TRBV29-1
ASSPSFTSASSYEQY,TRBJ2-7,TRBV18
ASSLIVSTDTQY,TRBJ2-3,TRBV5-1
ASSLIAENYGYT,TRBJ1-2,TRBV5-1
ASSESGDLGETQY,TRBJ2-5,TRBV25-1
ASSQEQVGNYGYT,TRBJ1-2,TRBV4-2
ASSPRTSPDTQY,TRBJ2-3,TRBV7-8